These T cell receptor beta chains were read from a single sample in a study of blood T cell repertoires in COVID-19. Profiled with immunoSEQ multiplex PCR; TCRdb holds only in-frame clones, not every one. Altogether 230,000 or so clones are present, about 83% being singletons, with the ten largest covering roughly 8.8%. The specimen was peripheral blood. The origin of the receptors is a man aged 35-49 years with active or convalescent COVID-19. Both conserved end residues are part of each CDR3. D genes are given only for firm matches. Clone size appears in some rows only: once, few, many, or a class for an expanded clone.

j_call,cdr3_length,clone_size,v_call,d_call,cdr3_nt,cdr3_aa
TRBJ2-3,15,-,TRBV27,-,TGTGCCAGCAGTGGGGGCGGGCCTAGCACAGATACGCAGTATTTT,CASSGGGPSTDTQYF
TRBJ1-1,13,few,TRBV7-3,-,TGTGCCAGCAGCTTAGGGGGCGGGTTTGAAGCTTTCTTT,CASSLGGGFEAFF
TRBJ1-5,14,-,TRBV6-5,-,TGTGCCAGCAGTCCCGGACAAAGCAATCAGCCCCAGCATTTT,CASSPGQSNQPQHF
TRBJ2-7,18,-,TRBV15,TRBD1,TGTGCCACCAGCAGAGAAACACCAAGGACAGGGGGCCGTTTAGAGCAGTACTTC,CATSRETPRTGGRLEQYF
TRBJ1-2,15,-,TRBV10-3,TRBD1,TGTGCCATCACATCATGGACAGGGGGCGACTATGGCTACACCTTC,CAITSWTGGDYGYTF
TRBJ2-7,16,-,TRBV5-1,-,TGCGCCAGCAGCTTCAGGGCAGGGGAAGGCTTCTACGAGCAGTACTTC,CASSFRAGEGFYEQYF
TRBJ2-7,16,-,TRBV28,TRBD2,TGTGCCAGCAGTTTAGCCGCTAGCGGGACTTCCTACGAGCAGTACTTC,CASSLAASGTSYEQYF
TRBJ2-1,13,-,TRBV12-5,TRBD1,TGTGCTAGTGGCCCGACAGGGATCGCTGAGCAGTTCTTC,CASGPTGIAEQFF
TRBJ2-3,14,-,TRBV9,TRBD2,TGTGCCAGCAGCGCCCGGACTAGCCAAGATACGCAGTATTTT,CASSARTSQDTQYF
TRBJ2-1,15,once,TRBV27,-,TGTGCCAGCAACCCGGGACTTCGGTCCTACAATGAGCAGTTCTTC,CASNPGLRSYNEQFF
TRBJ2-1,14,-,TRBV7-9,-,TGTGCCAGCAGCGCAGGGGCCCAAAACAATGAGCAGTTCTTC,CASSAGAQNNEQFF
TRBJ1-3,16,-,TRBV3-1/TRBV3-2,-,TGTGCCAGCAGCCAAGAGGGAACAGGGCCTGGAAACACCATATATTTT,CASSQEGTGPGNTIYF
TRBJ2-1,13,-,TRBV7-8,TRBD1,TGTGCCAGCAGCACGGGACAGTACAATGAGCAGTTCTTC,CASSTGQYNEQFF
TRBJ2-7,15,-,TRBV9,TRBD1,TGTGCCAGCAGCGCCACCGGGACAGGGACTTTAGAGCAGTACTTC,CASSATGTGTLEQYF
TRBJ2-2,15,-,TRBV9,TRBD2,TGTGCCAGCAGTGGCTATAGCGGGGGAGGCGGGGAGCTGTTTTTT,CASSGYSGGGGELFF
TRBJ1-1,11,-,TRBV7-9,-,TGTGCCAGTACAGGCCCCCCTGAAGCTTTCTTT,CASTGPPEAFF
TRBJ2-5,14,once,TRBV5-1,TRBD2,TGCGCCAGCAGCTTTACCGCGGGAGAAGAGACCCAGTACTTC,CASSFTAGEETQYF
TRBJ1-6,13,few,TRBV30,-,TGTGCCTGGGTAAAACTCTATAATTCACCCCTCCACTTT,CAWVKLYNSPLHF
TRBJ1-1,14,-,TRBV25-1,TRBD1,TGTGCCAGCAGTGAACAGGGGGCGTTTACTGAAGCTTTCTTT,CASSEQGAFTEAFF
TRBJ2-7,16,-,TRBV6-2/TRBV6-3,-,TGTGCCAGCAGTTACGGTTGGTATGGCGGGGAGTACGAGCAGTACTTC,CASSYGWYGGEYEQYF
TRBJ2-3,14,-,TRBV9,-,TGTGCCAGCAGCGTAGGACAGACCACAGATACGCAGTATTTT,CASSVGQTTDTQYF
TRBJ1-3,13,-,TRBV19,-,TGTGCCAGTAGTATAGAAACGGGAAGCACCATATATTTT,CASSIETGSTIYF
TRBJ2-7,16,-,TRBV5-4,-,TGTGCCAGCAGCTCGGCGGGGTCAGGCGTTCTCTACGAGCAGTACTTC,CASSSAGSGVLYEQYF
TRBJ2-7,15,-,TRBV6-5,-,TGTGCCAGCAGCCACGACCTTACACGGGCCTACGAGCAGTACTTC,CASSHDLTRAYEQYF
TRBJ2-2,15,-,TRBV18,-,TGTGCCAGCTCTCCCTGGGGCTCGAACACCGGGGAGCTGTTTTTT,CASSPWGSNTGELFF
TRBJ1-2,15,-,TRBV6-2/TRBV6-3,TRBD1,TGTGCCAGCAGTTACCGGCGGCAGGGGGACTCTGGCTACACCTTC,CASSYRRQGDSGYTF
TRBJ2-1,16,-,TRBV7-3,-,TGTGCCAGCAGCCCTAGACAGCTTGGCTCCTACAATGAGCAGTTCTTC,CASSPRQLGSYNEQFF
TRBJ2-5,15,-,TRBV10-2,-,TGCGCCAGCAGTGAGTCTGTAACATCGTGGGAGACCCAGTACTTC,CASSESVTSWETQYF
TRBJ1-4,17,-,TRBV9,-,TGTGCCAGCAGCGTAGGCCCAGTGGGAGGGGAGGATGAAAAACTGTTTTTT,CASSVGPVGGEDEKLFF